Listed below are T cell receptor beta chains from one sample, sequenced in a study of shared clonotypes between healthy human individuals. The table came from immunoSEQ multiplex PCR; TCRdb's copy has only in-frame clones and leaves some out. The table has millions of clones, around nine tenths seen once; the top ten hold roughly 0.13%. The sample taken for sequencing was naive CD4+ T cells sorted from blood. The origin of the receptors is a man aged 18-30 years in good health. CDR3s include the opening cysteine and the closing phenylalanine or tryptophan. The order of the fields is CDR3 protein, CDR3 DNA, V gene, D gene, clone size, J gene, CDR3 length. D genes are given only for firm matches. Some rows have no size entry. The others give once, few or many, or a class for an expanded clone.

CSADHETQYF TGCAGTGCTGATCATGAGACGCAGTATTTT TRBV20-1 - - TRBJ2-3 10
CASSRGGPSGTDTQYF TGTGCCAGCAGCCGAGGGGGTCCTAGCGGGACAGATACGCAGTATTTT TRBV7-3 TRBD2 - TRBJ2-3 16
CASRKAYEQYF TGTGCCAGCAGAAAGGCCTACGAGCAGTACTTC TRBV28 - - TRBJ2-7 11
CASSSTGPNTEAFF TGTGCCAGCAGCTCGACAGGGCCGAACACTGAAGCTTTCTTT TRBV7-9 TRBD1 few TRBJ1-1 14
CASSSDLSNQPQHF TGTGCCAGCTCCTCGGATCTTAGCAATCAGCCCCAGCATTTT TRBV2 - few TRBJ1-5 14
CASASGGTDTQYF TGCGCCAGCGCTAGCGGGGGCACAGATACGCAGTATTTT TRBV10-1 TRBD2 - TRBJ2-3 13
CASGGLYEQYF TGTGCCAGCGGGGGACTCTACGAGCAGTACTTC TRBV9 - - TRBJ2-7 11
CAGGQGGGGNQPQHF TGTGCCGGGGGACAGGGGGGTGGAGGCAATCAGCCCCAGCATTTT TRBV19 TRBD1 few TRBJ1-5 15
CAWTRDTRGETQYF TGTGCCTGGACGCGGGACACCCGAGGGGAGACCCAGTACTTC TRBV30 - - TRBJ2-5 14
CASSQEVNQPQHF TGCGCCAGCAGCCAAGAAGTCAATCAGCCCCAGCATTTT TRBV4-1 - - TRBJ1-5 13
CASSVGGTSGSIEQFF TGTGCCAGCAGCGTAGGCGGGACTAGCGGTTCGATTGAGCAGTTCTTC TRBV9 TRBD2 - TRBJ2-1 16
CASSEGQGKGTQYF TGCGCCAGCAGCGAGGGACAGGGGAAAGGGACCCAGTACTTC TRBV5-1 TRBD1 - TRBJ2-5 14
CASSPFTGEQYF TGTGCCAGCAGTCCCTTCACTGGCGAGCAGTACTTC TRBV6-5 - few TRBJ2-7 12
CASRQVRQGAEKLFF TGTGCCAGCAGACAAGTTAGGCAGGGGGCTGAAAAACTGTTTTTT TRBV6-1 TRBD1 - TRBJ1-4 15
CASSPARGYAFF TGTGCCAGCAGCCCTGCCAGGGGGTATGCCTTCTTT TRBV11-2 TRBD1 - TRBJ1-1 12
CASSLGQTYNEQFF TGCGCCAGCAGCTTGGGGCAAACCTACAATGAGCAGTTCTTC TRBV5-1 - - TRBJ2-1 14
CASSGTGYEQYF TGTGCCAGCAGCGGGACAGGCTACGAGCAGTACTTC TRBV6-6 TRBD1 - TRBJ2-7 12
CASSQVGQGLIQYF TGCGCCAGCAGCCAAGTAGGACAGGGTTTAATTCAGTACTTC TRBV4-1 TRBD1 - TRBJ2-7 14
CAITRTSGSLNEQFF TGTGCCATCACTCGGACTAGCGGGAGTTTGAATGAGCAGTTCTTC TRBV10-3 TRBD2 - TRBJ2-1 15
CASSRQGDTYEQYF TGTGCCAGCAGCCGACAGGGGGATACCTACGAGCAGTACTTC TRBV9 TRBD1 - TRBJ2-7 14
CASSGSGYEQYF TGTGCCAGCAGTGGCTCAGGCTACGAGCAGTACTTC TRBV25-1 - - TRBJ2-7 12
CASSPGGHYFAF TGTGCCAGCAGTCCCGGGGGGCACTACTTCGCCTTC TRBV6-5 - few TRBJ1-2 12
CSVRRGSEAKLFF TGCAGCGTGAGACGGGGGAGTGAGGCAAAACTGTTTTTT TRBV29-1 - - TRBJ1-4 13
CASSLGSGISYNEQFF TGTGCCAGCTCACTCGGCTCCGGGATCAGCTACAATGAGCAGTTCTTC TRBV18 - - TRBJ2-1 16
CASSSRATSTDTQYF TGTGCCAGCAGCTCAAGGGCGACTAGCACAGATACGCAGTATTTT TRBV27 - - TRBJ2-3 15
CASSPAGLQGSDTEAFF TGTGCCAGCAGTCCTGCGGGCCTACAGGGATCTGACACTGAAGCTTTCTTT TRBV28 - - TRBJ1-1 17
CASSEETGNEQYF TGTGCCAGCAGTGAAGAGACAGGGAATGAGCAGTACTTC TRBV2 TRBD1 - TRBJ2-7 13
CASRKDRIQETQYF TGTGCCAGCAGAAAGGACAGGATTCAAGAGACCCAGTACTTC TRBV28 TRBD1 - TRBJ2-5 14
CAWSVSGLKTQYF TGTGCCTGGAGTGTATCTGGGTTGAAGACCCAGTACTTC TRBV30 - - TRBJ2-5 13
CAWSYRPGSEAFF TGTGCCTGGAGTTATCGACCGGGTTCTGAAGCTTTCTTT TRBV30 - - TRBJ1-1 13
CASSWGTGVGQPQHF TGTGCCAGCAGCTGGGGGACAGGGGTGGGTCAGCCCCAGCATTTT TRBV7-8 TRBD1 - TRBJ1-5 15
CASSSRDTGELFF TGTGCCAGCAGTTCTCGGGACACCGGGGAGCTGTTTTTT TRBV6-5 - - TRBJ2-2 13
CASSEVQGGNQPQHF TGTGCCAGCAGTGAGGTACAGGGGGGCAATCAGCCCCAGCATTTT TRBV6-1 TRBD1 few TRBJ1-5 15
CASSSWTSGSYNEQFF TGTGCCAGCAGCTCCTGGACTAGCGGGTCCTACAATGAGCAGTTCTTC TRBV7-2 TRBD2 - TRBJ2-1 16
CASRTGTNYGYTF TGTGCCAGCAGGACAGGGACTAACTATGGCTACACCTTC TRBV2 TRBD1 - TRBJ1-2 13
CASSLSGSPLHF TGTGCCAGCAGCTTATCCGGGTCACCCCTCCACTTT TRBV7-9 - few TRBJ1-6 12
CAISRGQGESGNTIYF TGTGCCATCAGTCGAGGACAGGGGGAAAGTGGAAACACCATATATTTT TRBV10-3 TRBD1 - TRBJ1-3 16
CASSLVGDLKGGYTF TGTGCCAGCAGCTTAGTGGGGGATTTGAAGGGTGGCTACACCTTC TRBV7-2 - - TRBJ1-2 15
CASSLGTAWSYFSPLHF TGTGCCAGCAGCTTAGGGACAGCCTGGAGTTATTTTTCACCCCTCCACTTT TRBV7-9 - few TRBJ1-6 17
CASSLGAGGTEAFF TGCGCCAGCAGCTTGGGGGCAGGGGGCACTGAAGCTTTCTTT TRBV5-1 TRBD1 - TRBJ1-1 14
CASSPLAGVGQFF TGTGCCAGCAGCCCCCTGGCGGGAGTCGGGCAGTTCTTC TRBV6-4 TRBD2 - TRBJ2-1 13
CASILQRNTEAFF TGTGCCAGCATCCTACAGAGGAACACTGAAGCTTTCTTT TRBV28 - few TRBJ1-1 13
CASSFTSGRSSDTQYF TGTGCCAGCAGTTTTACTAGCGGGAGGAGCTCAGATACGCAGTATTTT TRBV11-2 TRBD2 - TRBJ2-3 16
CASSQPRERGETQYF TGCGCCAGCAGCCAACCCCGGGAGAGGGGAGAGACCCAGTACTTC TRBV4-1 - - TRBJ2-5 15
CASSTGGRYGYTF TGTGCCAGCAGTACTGGGGGTCGATATGGCTACACCTTC TRBV6-6 - - TRBJ1-2 13
CASSRSGDLLAGYTF TGTGCCAGCAGCAGATCAGGGGACCTCCTTGCGGGCTACACCTTC TRBV9 - few TRBJ1-2 15
CSVYLAGGREQFF TGCAGCGTGTATTTAGCGGGAGGACGTGAGCAGTTCTTC TRBV29-1 TRBD2 - TRBJ2-1 13
CATSTEQFHGTDNEKLFF TGTGCCACCAGCACAGAACAATTTCACGGGACAGATAATGAAAAACTGTTTTTT TRBV15 TRBD1 - TRBJ1-4 18
CASSWGPGGRTGELFF TGTGCCAGCAGTTGGGGGCCAGGGGGCCGTACCGGGGAGCTGTTTTTT TRBV6-6 TRBD1 - TRBJ2-2 16
CASSVQDSAEQYF TGTGCCAGCAGCGTTCAGGACAGTGCCGAGCAGTACTTC TRBV9 - - TRBJ2-7 13
CASSLAGASGIYEQYF TGTGCCAGCAGCTTGGCCGGGGCTAGCGGAATCTACGAGCAGTACTTC TRBV5-6 TRBD2 - TRBJ2-7 16